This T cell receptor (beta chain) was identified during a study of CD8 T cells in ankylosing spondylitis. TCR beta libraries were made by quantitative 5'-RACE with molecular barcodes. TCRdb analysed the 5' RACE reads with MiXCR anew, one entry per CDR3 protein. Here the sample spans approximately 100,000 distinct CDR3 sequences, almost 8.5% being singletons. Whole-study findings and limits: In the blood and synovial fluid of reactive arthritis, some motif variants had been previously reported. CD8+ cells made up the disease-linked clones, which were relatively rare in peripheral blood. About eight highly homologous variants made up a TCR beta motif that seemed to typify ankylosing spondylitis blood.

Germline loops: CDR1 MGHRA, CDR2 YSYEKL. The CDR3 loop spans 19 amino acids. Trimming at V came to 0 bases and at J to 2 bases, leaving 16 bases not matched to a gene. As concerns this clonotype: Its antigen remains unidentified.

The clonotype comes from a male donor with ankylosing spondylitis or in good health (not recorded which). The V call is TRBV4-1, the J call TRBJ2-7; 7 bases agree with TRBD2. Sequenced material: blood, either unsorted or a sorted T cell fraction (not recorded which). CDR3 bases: TGCGCCAGCAGCCAAGAGGTCGCCGGACTAGTCATCGGGACCTACGAGCAGTACTTC. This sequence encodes CASSQEVAGLVIGTYEQYF.